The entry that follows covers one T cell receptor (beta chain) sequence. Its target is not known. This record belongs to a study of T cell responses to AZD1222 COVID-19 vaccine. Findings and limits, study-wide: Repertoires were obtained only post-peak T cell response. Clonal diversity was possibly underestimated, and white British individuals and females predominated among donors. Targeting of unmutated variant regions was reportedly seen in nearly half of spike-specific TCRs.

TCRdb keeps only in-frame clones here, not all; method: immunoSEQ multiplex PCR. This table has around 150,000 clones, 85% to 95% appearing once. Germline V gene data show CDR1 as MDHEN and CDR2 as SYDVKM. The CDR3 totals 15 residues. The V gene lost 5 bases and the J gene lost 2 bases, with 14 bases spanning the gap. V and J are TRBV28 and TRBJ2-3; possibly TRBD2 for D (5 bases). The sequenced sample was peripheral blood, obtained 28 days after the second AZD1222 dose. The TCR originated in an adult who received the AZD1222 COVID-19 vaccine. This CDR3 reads CASSAPSGLTDTQYF. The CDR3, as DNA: TGTGCCAGCAGTGCCCCGAGCGGCCTCACAGATACGCAGTATTTT. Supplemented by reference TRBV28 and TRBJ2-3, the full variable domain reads DVKVTQSSRYLVKRTGEKVFLECVQDMDHENMFWYRQDPGLGLRLIYFSYDVKMKEKGDIPEGYSVSREKKERFSLILESASTNQTSMYLCASSAPSGLTDTQYFGPGTRLTVL.